Listed below are T cell receptor beta chains from one sample, sequenced in a study of shared clonotypes between healthy human individuals. TCRdb keeps only in-frame clones here, not all; method: immunoSEQ multiplex PCR. The sample lists roughly 640,000 clones; roughly 70% were seen once. Sequencing input: memory CD4+ T cells sorted from blood. The receptor set was obtained from a woman in her twenties or thirties in good health. Both conserved end residues are part of each CDR3. The order of the fields is clone size, CDR3 length, D gene, V gene, J gene, CDR3 protein, CDR3 DNA. A D gene is named only where the DNA matches it firmly. The size of a clone is reported for some rows only, either as once, few or many, or as a class for expanded clones.

>NA|15|NA|TRBV5-1|TRBJ1-4
CASSFGGGEHEKLFF
TGCGCCAGCAGCTTTGGGGGCGGTGAGCATGAAAAACTGTTTTTT
>NA|12|NA|TRBV28|TRBJ1-2
CASSFMGSGYTF
TGTGCCAGCAGTTTTATGGGTTCTGGCTACACCTTC
>NA|15|TRBD2|TRBV9|TRBJ2-7
CASSVGAGYTYEQYF
TGTGCCAGCAGCGTAGGAGCGGGATACACCTACGAGCAGTACTTC
>NA|15|TRBD1|TRBV30|TRBJ2-5
CAWNQGTGDSETQYF
TGTGCCTGGAATCAGGGGACAGGGGATTCGGAGACCCAGTACTTC
>NA|15|TRBD2|TRBV19|TRBJ2-1
CASSTGLAVGGEQFF
TGTGCCAGTAGTACCGGACTAGCGGTTGGGGGTGAGCAGTTCTTC
>NA|15|TRBD1|TRBV4-2|TRBJ1-1
CASSQAGQENTEAFF
TGTGCCAGCAGCCAAGCCGGACAGGAGAACACTGAAGCTTTCTTT
>NA|12|NA|TRBV7-9|TRBJ2-1
CASSLMFHEQFF
TGTGCCAGCAGCTTAATGTTCCATGAGCAGTTCTTC
>NA|16|NA|TRBV15|TRBJ1-5
CATSRDPAGTNQPQHF
TGTGCCACCAGCAGAGATCCTGCAGGGACCAATCAGCCCCAGCATTTT
>few|13|NA|TRBV29-1|TRBJ1-1
CSAGRGRHTEAFF
TGCAGCGCCGGGCGGGGCCGTCACACTGAAGCTTTCTTT
>many|18|TRBD2|TRBV5-1|TRBJ2-2
CASSHTPTSGINTGELFF
TGCGCCAGCAGCCACACACCGACTAGCGGAATAAACACCGGGGAGCTGTTTTTT
>NA|16|TRBD2|TRBV5-1|TRBJ2-1
CASSLAGGGSYNEQFF
TGCGCCAGCAGCTTGGCGGGAGGAGGCTCCTACAATGAGCAGTTCTTC
>NA|16|NA|TRBV7-3|TRBJ2-3
CASSPYSGAGTDTQYF
TGTGCCAGCAGCCCCTATTCGGGAGCCGGCACAGATACGCAGTATTTT
>NA|16|TRBD1|TRBV27|TRBJ1-1
CASSLRPGTGDTEAFF
TGTGCCAGCAGTTTAAGGCCCGGGACAGGGGACACTGAAGCTTTCTTT
>NA|15|TRBD2|TRBV5-5|TRBJ2-2
CASSWGAGDTGELFF
TGTGCCAGCAGCTGGGGCGCGGGGGACACCGGGGAGCTGTTTTTT
>NA|13|NA|TRBV18|TRBJ1-1
CASSPAHDTEAFF
TGTGCCAGCTCACCTGCCCATGACACTGAAGCTTTCTTT
>once|13|TRBD1|TRBV19|TRBJ1-5
CASNGQGFQPQHF
TGTGCCAGTAACGGACAGGGGTTTCAGCCCCAGCATTTT
>few|13|TRBD1|TRBV29-1|TRBJ1-1
CSATTGGNTEAFF
TGCAGCGCTACCACAGGGGGAAACACTGAAGCTTTCTTT
>NA|14|TRBD2|TRBV7-9|TRBJ2-7
CASSLIAGSYEQYF
TGTGCCAGCAGCTTGATAGCGGGATCCTACGAGCAGTACTTC
>NA|15|NA|TRBV7-2|TRBJ2-7
CASSLEGRLGGEQYF
TGTGCCAGCAGCTTAGAAGGACGCTTGGGGGGCGAGCAGTACTTC
>NA|15|NA|TRBV9|TRBJ1-1
CASSVVKGLNTEAFF
TGTGCCAGCAGCGTAGTAAAGGGGTTGAACACTGAAGCTTTCTTT
>NA|15|TRBD1|TRBV4-1|TRBJ1-4
CASSQGTGSAGKLFF
TGCGCCAGCAGCCAAGGGACAGGCTCGGCCGGAAAACTGTTTTTT
>many|17|TRBD2|TRBV7-9|TRBJ2-2
CASAPRRLAGDAGELFF
TGTGCCAGCGCCCCTCGGAGACTAGCGGGAGACGCCGGGGAGCTGTTTTTT
>once|14|TRBD1|TRBV19|TRBJ2-7
CASSGTGGNYEQYF
TGTGCCAGTAGCGGGACAGGGGGGAACTACGAGCAGTACTTC
>NA|16|TRBD2|TRBV10-3|TRBJ2-3
CATRTSGRRGADTQYF
TGTGCCACCAGGACTAGCGGGAGGCGAGGGGCAGATACGCAGTATTTT
>NA|15|NA|TRBV6-6|TRBJ2-4
CASSYFAGFENIQYF
TGTGCCAGCAGTTACTTCGCGGGTTTCGAAAACATTCAGTACTTC
>NA|15|NA|TRBV28|TRBJ2-1
CASSSPDRRVNEQFF
TGTGCCAGCAGTTCTCCGGACAGGAGGGTAAATGAGCAGTTCTTC
>once|16|NA|TRBV4-1|TRBJ2-2
CASSQEQGRVTGELFF
TGCGCCAGCAGCCAAGAACAGGGGAGGGTCACCGGGGAGCTGTTTTTT
>NA|16|NA|TRBV11-3|TRBJ2-1
CASSEGVQSSYNEQFF
TGTGCCAGCAGCGAAGGGGTGCAAAGCTCCTACAATGAGCAGTTCTTC
>NA|16|NA|TRBV19|TRBJ2-2
CASSNLRGKNAGELFF
TGTGCCAGTAGTAACCTAAGGGGGAAAAATGCCGGGGAGCTGTTTTTT
>once|15|TRBD1|TRBV6-5|TRBJ2-3
CASRKYRGRADTQYF
TGTGCCAGCAGAAAATACAGGGGGCGGGCAGATACGCAGTATTTT
>NA|16|TRBD2|TRBV11-2|TRBJ2-5
CASSSGTSGTGETQYF
TGTGCCAGCAGCTCGGGGACTAGCGGTACCGGGGAGACCCAGTACTTC
>many|14|NA|TRBV7-2|TRBJ2-1
CASSLDSSYNEQFF
TGTGCCAGCAGCTTGGACAGCTCCTACAATGAGCAGTTCTTC
>NA|18|NA|TRBV11-2|TRBJ1-1
CASSFPLLLGGKNTEAFF
TGTGCCAGCAGCTTTCCTTTACTGCTAGGGGGAAAGAACACTGAAGCTTTCTTT
>NA|14|NA|TRBV25-1|TRBJ2-7
CASSPSGGLGEQYF
TGTGCCAGCAGCCCCAGCGGAGGGTTGGGCGAGCAGTACTTC
>NA|17|TRBD2|TRBV5-1|TRBJ2-7
CASSHGTSGRGPYEQYF
TGCGCCAGCAGCCACGGGACTAGCGGGAGGGGCCCCTACGAGCAGTACTTC
>NA|18|TRBD2|TRBV11-1|TRBJ2-1
CASSFSTSGGISYNEQFF
TGTGCCAGCAGCTTTTCGACTAGCGGGGGAATATCCTACAATGAGCAGTTCTTC
>NA|13|TRBD1|TRBV28|TRBJ1-2
CASSQTGIYGYTF
TGTGCCAGCAGCCAGACAGGGATCTATGGCTACACCTTC